The entry that follows covers one TCR beta chain sequence. Its antigen is as yet unknown. These data come from a study of blood T cells in healthy people across ages. With a J-beta primer mix and a sample-barcoded 5' primer, a second PCR ran about 7 to 11 cycles. Every cDNA molecule carried a tag from a template-switch adaptor bearing 12 random nucleotides. TCRdb fed the 5' RACE reads into MiXCR, producing one record per CDR3 protein. The repertoire consists of about 650,000 distinct CDR3 sequences, with roughly 30% occurring once and the leading ten covering just over 15%. Overall study findings and caveats: More naive CD4+ cells and higher diversity marked long-lived donors relative to aged donors.

PBMCs were isolated at a quantity of at least 7 million per sample. Germline V gives CDR1 DFQATT, CDR2 SNEGSKA (reference sequence). The CDR3 is made up of 13 amino acids. After removal of 6 bases from V and 0 bases from J, the junction contained 3 bases not matched to a gene. The V and J genes are TRBV20-1 and TRBJ1-1; 8 bases fit TRBD1. The TCR was taken from a woman at least 80 years old in good health. Input material: blood. CDR3 in amino acids: CSAPGGMNTEAFF. The CDR3 DNA is TGCAGTGCCCCAGGGGGCATGAACACTGAAGCTTTCTTT.